One sample yielded the 26 T cell receptor beta chains listed below, sequenced in a study of CD8 T cells in ankylosing spondylitis. TCRdb ran MiXCR on the 5' RACE reads and lists one entry per CDR3 protein. The table records around 340,000 distinct CDR3 sequences, roughly 14% of them present only once. Sequencing was performed on blood, either unsorted or a sorted T cell fraction (not recorded which). The receptors here all came from a male donor with ankylosing spondylitis or in good health (not recorded which).

The rearrangement uses TRBV7-2 and TRBJ2-4; D tentatively reads TRBD1 or TRBD2 (5 bases each). V lost 1 base and J lost 4, with 8 bases in between. Germline CDR1 is SGHTA and CDR2 is FQGNSA. CDR3 length: 14 amino acids. The CDR3 DNA follows: TGTGCCAGCAGCTTAGTAGAGGGGAAAAACATTCAGTACTTC. Residues: CASSLVEGKNIQYF.

The chain joins TRBV6-5 to TRBJ2-5, with no clear D. The germline V and J ends were trimmed by 2 bases and 5 bases, with 9 bases remaining between them. Per the germline V gene, CDR1 is MNHEY and CDR2 is SVGAGI. The CDR3 runs to 13 residues. CDR3 loop: CASSYQERETQYF. CDR3 DNA: TGTGCCAGCAGTTACCAGGAAAGGGAGACCCAGTACTTC.

This clonotype has only a few counts. V is TRBV3-1 and J is TRBJ2-1; possibly TRBD2 for D (5 bases). CDR3 length: 15 residues. Germline CDR1 reads LGHDT; CDR2 reads YNNKEL (reference sequence). The V end was cut by 5 bases, the J end by 3 bases, with 14 bases between. DNA for the CDR3: TGTGCCAGCAGCTTCTCAGGTCGGGGCTACAATGAGCAGTTCTTC. Encoded protein: CASSFSGRGYNEQFF.

This clonotype has more than one count but fewer than ten. The V and J genes are TRBV7-9 and TRBJ2-3; no definite D call. V shed 0 bases and J shed 5 bases, with 12 bases lying between them. CDR1 SEHNR and CDR2 FQNEAQ come from the germline V gene (reference sequence). The CDR3 loop spans 15 amino acids. The chain's CDR3 is CASSLARTSGDTQYF. CDR3 coding DNA: TGTGCCAGCAGCTTAGCTAGGACGTCTGGAGATACGCAGTATTTT.

The chain combines TRBV5-1 with TRBJ1-2; TRBD1 matches at 8 bases. Trimming at V came to 0 bases and at J to 0 bases, leaving 4 bases not matched to a gene. The length of the CDR3 is 16 residues. Germline V gene data show CDR1 as SGHRS and CDR2 as YFSETQ. The CDR3, as DNA: TGCGCCAGCAGCTTGGATAGGACAGGGACTAACTATGGCTACACCTTC. Amino acid sequence: CASSLDRTGTNYGYTF.

This clonotype has more than one count but fewer than ten. The chain combines TRBV7-9 with TRBJ1-4, with D perhaps TRBD1 (5 bases). The germline V gene encodes CDR1 SEHNR and CDR2 FQNEAQ (reference sequence). Between the trimmed V and J ends, which lost 5 bases and 4 bases, there was a span of 14 bases. CDR3 size: 15 residues. The CDR3 is CASSLTGEHNEKLFF. The DNA for the CDR3 is TGTGCCAGCAGCCTTACAGGCGAGCATAATGAAAAACTGTTTTTT. The full variable domain, its missing parts supplied by reference TRBV7-9 and TRBJ1-4, is DTGVSQNPRHKITKRGQNVTFRCDPISEHNRLYWYRQTLGQGPEFLTYFQNEAQLEKSRLLSDRFSAERPKGSFSTLEIQRTEQGDSAMYLCASSLTGEHNEKLFFGSGTQLSVL.

This clonotype has at least ten counts. The chain has TRBV5-6 and TRBJ2-3; D is perhaps TRBD2 (5 bases). Per germline, CDR1 SGHDT and CDR2 YYEEEE. The germline V and J ends were trimmed by 1 base and 1 base, with 13 bases remaining between them. The CDR3 extends over 16 amino acids. The CDR3 is CASSLFRGSGTDTQYF. CDR3 bases: TGTGCCAGCAGCTTGTTCCGGGGAAGTGGCACAGATACGCAGTATTTT.

This clonotype showed up just a few times. This sequence joins TRBV29-1 and TRBJ1-1, with 9 bases that match TRBD1. Germline-derived CDR1 and CDR2 are SQVTM and ANQGSEA. Trimming cost V 3 bases and J 3 bases; bases outside gene matches: 5. This CDR3 is 14 amino acids long. The CDR3 loop reads CSVEDTGGHTEAFF. The CDR3 DNA follows: TGCAGCGTTGAGGATACAGGGGGCCACACTGAAGCTTTCTTT.

This clonotype showed up just a few times. This chain uses TRBV3-1 with TRBJ2-7, with TRBD2 identical over 7 bases. CDR1 LGHDT and CDR2 YNNKEL come from the germline V gene (reference sequence). V was pared by 0 bases and J by 7 bases, with 12 bases of the junction left unmatched. The CDR3 is made up of 16 amino acids. The CDR3 DNA sequence: TGTGCCAGCAGCCAAGATCTAAGCGGGGCCTGGAGGGAGCAGTACTTC. It specifies CASSQDLSGAWREQYF.

This clonotype was seen a few times. J is TRBJ2-3 and V is TRBV11-2, with 11 bases aligning to TRBD2. The trim removed 5 bases at V and 5 bases at J, leaving 6 bases unmatched. CDR3 length: 15 residues. The germline V gene encodes CDR1 SGHAT and CDR2 FQNNGV. This CDR3 is CASSHSGGAIDTQYF. CDR3 nucleotide sequence: TGTGCCAGCAGCCATAGCGGGGGGGCCATAGATACGCAGTATTTT. The full variable domain, rest sourced from reference TRBV11-2 and TRBJ2-3, is EAGVAQSPRYKIIEKRQSVAFWCNPISGHATLYWYQQILGQGPKLLIQFQNNGVVDDSQLPKDRFSAERLKGVDSTLKIQPAKLEDSAVYLCASSHSGGAIDTQYFGPGTRLTVL.

The rearrangement links TRBV5-1 to TRBJ2-3; no definite D call. CDR1 and CDR2 from the germline V gene are SGHRS and YFSETQ. V was cut by 1 base and J by 6 bases, with 18 bases left in between. The CDR3 contains 16 residues. CDR3 DNA: TGCGCCAGCAGCTTGAATTTCGACTTAACTGGGGATACGCAGTATTTT. Translating it yields CASSLNFDLTGDTQYF.

This clonotype was found many times. This chain uses TRBV7-9 with TRBJ1-1, with D uncertain. The V and J ends lost 4 bases and 1 base respectively, with 10 bases between them. The V gene's germline CDR1 is SEHNR and CDR2 FQNEAQ (reference sequence). This CDR3 comprises 14 residues. CDR3 DNA: TGTGCCAGCAGCTCCCCCACCGCGAACACTGAAGCTTTCTTT. Its protein product is CASSSPTANTEAFF.

This clonotype was observed at least ten times. J is TRBJ2-7 and V is TRBV5-1; D not resolved. Germline V gene lookup returns CDR1 SGHRS and CDR2 YFSETQ. This CDR3 is built from 16 residues. V lost 0 bases and J 0 bases, leaving 13 bases between the germline ends. The CDR3 nucleotides read TGCGCCAGCAGCTTGGCTCGATCTGACGTCTCCTACGAGCAGTACTTC. Translated, it gives CASSLARSDVSYEQYF.

This clonotype has only a few counts. This sequence joins TRBV5-1 and TRBJ2-7, with D perhaps TRBD1 (6 bases). The CDR3 loop spans 15 amino acids. Trimming took 2 bases from V and 0 from J, leaving 12 bases between them. Germline V lookup: CDR1 SGHRS, CDR2 YFSETQ. As DNA, the CDR3 is TGCGCCAGCAGCTTTCTAGACAGGACCTCCTACGAGCAGTACTTC. Its protein product is CASSFLDRTSYEQYF.

The chain couples TRBV6-6 to TRBJ1-6, with no clear D. CDR1 and CDR2 from the germline V gene are MNHNY and SVGAGI (reference sequence). The CDR3 contains 12 residues. V shed 6 bases and J shed 10 bases, with 10 bases lying between them. For the CDR3, the DNA is TGTGCCAGCAGATCAACAAGCTCACCCCTCCACTTT. Translating it yields CASRSTSSPLHF.

CDR3 loop: CASSLEGVTYEQYF. The CDR3 bases are TGCGCCAGCAGCTTGGAAGGGGTCACCTACGAGCAGTACTTC. The chain links TRBV5-1 to TRBJ2-7; possibly TRBD1 for D (5 bases). This CDR3 has 14 amino acids. Trimming shortened V by 0 bases and J by 2 bases, and 9 bases separated the two germline ends. Germline V gene sequence: CDR1 SGHRS, CDR2 YFSETQ. Complete variable domain (other parts from reference TRBV5-1 and TRBJ2-7): KAGVTQTPRYLIKTRGQQVTLSCSPISGHRSVSWYQQTPGQGLQFLFEYFSETQRNKGNFPGRFSGRQFSNSRSEMNVSTLELGDSALYLCASSLEGVTYEQYFGPGTRLTVT.

The table lists this clonotype with a few counts. The V gene is TRBV4-2, the J gene TRBJ2-7; D may correspond to TRBD1 or TRBD2 (6 bases each). The CDR3 is made up of 13 amino acids. The germline V and J ends were trimmed by 3 bases and 6 bases, with 12 bases remaining between them. Per germline, CDR1 LGHNA and CDR2 YNFKEQ. The CDR3 sequence is CASSQEGGSEQYF. In nucleotides, the CDR3 is TGTGCCAGCAGCCAGGAAGGGGGGAGCGAGCAGTACTTC.

V usage is TRBV24-1 and J usage is TRBJ2-7; 12 nucleotides align to TRBD2. V gave up 3 bases and J gave up 6 bases; unmatched junction bases: 8. The CDR3 runs to 16 residues. The V gene's germline CDR1 is KGHDR and CDR2 SFDVKD. Here the CDR3 reads CATSDSRLAGEREQYF. As DNA, the CDR3 is TGTGCCACCAGTGATAGCCGACTAGCGGGGGAACGCGAGCAGTACTTC.

This clonotype occurred a few times. The rearrangement links TRBV30 to TRBJ1-2; 9 bases line up with TRBD1. Trimming removed 5 bases from V and 8 bases from J; junction bases left unmatched: 9. Germline CDR1 GTSNPN, CDR2 SVGIG (reference sequence). CDR3 length equals 13 residues. Here the CDR3 reads CAWDVSDRGGYTF. CDR3 coding DNA: TGTGCCTGGGATGTATCGGACAGGGGCGGCTACACCTTC. Together with reference TRBV30 and TRBJ1-2, the CDR3 gives the full variable domain: SQTIHQWPATLVQPVGSPLSLECTVEGTSNPNLYWYRQAAGRGLQLLFYSVGIGQISSEVPQNLSASRPQDRQFILSSKKLLLSDSGFYLCAWDVSDRGGYTFGSGTRLTVV.

This clonotype was seen more than once but under ten times. V usage is TRBV5-1 and J usage is TRBJ1-4; the match to TRBD1 covers 9 bases. Germline V gives CDR1 SGHRS, CDR2 YFSETQ. After removal of 3 bases from V and 4 bases from J, the junction contained 4 bases not matched to a gene. The CDR3 consists of 15 residues. CDR3 sequence: CASSSPGQGNEKLFF. DNA for the CDR3: TGCGCCAGCAGCTCCCCGGGACAGGGTAATGAAAAACTGTTTTTT.

This clonotype has a count of ten or more. This CDR3 is CASTMTSGGAYEQFF. CDR3 nucleotides: TGTGCCAGCACCATGACTAGCGGGGGGGCCTATGAGCAGTTCTTC. This chain connects TRBV9 to TRBJ2-1; 14 bases agree with TRBD2. Unmatched junction bases numbered 7, after V lost 6 bases and J lost 8 bases. CDR1 and CDR2 from the germline V gene are SGDLS and YYNGEE. The CDR3 totals 15 residues.

This rearrangement joins TRBV24-1 to TRBJ2-5; TRBD1 matches at 8 bases. Germline-derived CDR1 and CDR2 are KGHDR and SFDVKD. This CDR3 region has 13 residues. The ends lost 12 bases at V and 3 bases at J; junction bases unmatched: 8. The CDR3 loop reads CASQQGAEETQYF. Written as DNA, the CDR3 is TGTGCCTCCCAGCAGGGGGCTGAAGAGACCCAGTACTTC.

The CDR3 spells CASSVGGSGELFF. The CDR3 DNA is TGTGCCAGCAGCGTAGGCGGGTCCGGGGAGCTGTTTTTT. This chain uses TRBV9 with TRBJ2-2, with a tentative D call TRBD2 (5 bases). V dropped 0 bases and J dropped 6 bases, with 6 bases sitting between them. This CDR3 has 13 residues. Looked up from germline, CDR1 is SGDLS and CDR2 is YYNGEE.

The chain employs TRBV10-3 and TRBJ2-3; D call uncertain. V gave up 7 bases and J gave up 3 bases, with 5 bases separating them. CDR1 is ENHRY, CDR2 SYGVKD, per germline. The CDR3 sequence is 11 residues long. The DNA for the CDR3 is TGTGCCATCATGAAGACAGATACGCAGTATTTT. It codes for CAIMKTDTQYF.

In this sample, this clonotype turned up a few times. The chain links TRBV12-3 or TRBV12-4 to TRBJ2-2; possible D gene TRBD1, 6 bases. Trimming left V 6 bases short and J 3 bases short, with 11 bases between. The CDR3 is 14 residues long. The CDR3 here is CASRHGQYTGELFF. The CDR3 DNA sequence: TGTGCCAGCAGGCACGGACAGTACACCGGGGAGCTGTTTTTT.

V and J are TRBV6-5 and TRBJ2-3; possible D gene TRBD2, 5 bases. The germline gives CDR1 MNHEY, CDR2 SVGAGI. The V and J ends lost 0 bases and 1 base respectively, with 8 bases between them. This CDR3 is 15 amino acids long. The CDR3 sequence: CASSYSPRGTDTQYF. For the CDR3, the DNA is TGTGCCAGCAGTTACTCACCGAGGGGCACAGATACGCAGTATTTT.